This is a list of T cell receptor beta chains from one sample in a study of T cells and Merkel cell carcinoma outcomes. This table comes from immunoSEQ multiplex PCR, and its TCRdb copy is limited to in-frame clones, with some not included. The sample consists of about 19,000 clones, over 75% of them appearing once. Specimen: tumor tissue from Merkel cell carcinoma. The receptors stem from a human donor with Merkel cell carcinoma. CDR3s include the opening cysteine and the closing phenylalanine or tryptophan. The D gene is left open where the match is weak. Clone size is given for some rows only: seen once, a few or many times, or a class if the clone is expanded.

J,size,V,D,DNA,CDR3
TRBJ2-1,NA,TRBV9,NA,TGTGCCAGCAGCGTTGATCACGGTCGGAATGAGCAGTTCTTC,CASSVDHGRNEQFF
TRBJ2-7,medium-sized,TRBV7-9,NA,TGTGCCAGCAGCCCCGTGGGGTCGTCCTACGAGCAGTACTTC,CASSPVGSSYEQYF
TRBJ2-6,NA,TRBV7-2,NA,TGTGCCAGCAGCTTAGCAGGGGCTGGGGCCAACGTCCTGACTTTC,CASSLAGAGANVLTF
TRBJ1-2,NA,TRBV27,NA,TGTGCCAGCAGTTTATTTCCTGACAGCTATGGCTACACCTTC,CASSLFPDSYGYTF
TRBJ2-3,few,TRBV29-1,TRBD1,TGCAGCGTCCCAGGGAGACAGGGGCGCACAGATACGCAGTATTTT,CSVPGRQGRTDTQYF
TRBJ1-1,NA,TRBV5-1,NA,TGCGCCAGCAACCCTGGGGGGGAGGGGAGTAAAGCTTTCTTT,CASNPGGEGSKAFF
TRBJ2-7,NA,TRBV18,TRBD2,TGTGCCAGCTCAATCGCGGGAGGGCCGTCCTACGAGCAGTACTTC,CASSIAGGPSYEQYF
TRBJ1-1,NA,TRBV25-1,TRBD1,TGTGCCAGCAGTGGGCCCCCGAACAGGGGGCGATTGAACACTGAAGCTTTCTTT,CASSGPPNRGRLNTEAFF
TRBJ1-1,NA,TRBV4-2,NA,TGTGCCAGCAGCCACCCCGGCGCAGGTTCGGTAACTGAAGCTTTCTTT,CASSHPGAGSVTEAFF
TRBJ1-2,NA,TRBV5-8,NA,TGTGCCAGCAGCTTGGCGCTCAGGGTTGGCTACACCTTC,CASSLALRVGYTF
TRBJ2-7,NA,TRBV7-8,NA,TGTGCCAGCAGCCCGCCTTGGCGGGACGAGCAGTACTTC,CASSPPWRDEQYF
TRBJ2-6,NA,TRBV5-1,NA,TGCGCCAGCAGCTTGAAAGGGAGTGGGCCTGGTGGGGCCAACGTCCTGACTTTC,CASSLKGSGPGGANVLTF
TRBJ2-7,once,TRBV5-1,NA,TGCGCCAGCAGCTTGGCACAGGGTCCTCCCCGCGAGCAGTACTTC,CASSLAQGPPREQYF
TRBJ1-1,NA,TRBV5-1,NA,TGCGCCAGCAGCTTGGACAGGAGGACTGAAGCTTTCTTT,CASSLDRRTEAFF
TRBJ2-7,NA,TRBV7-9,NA,TGTGCCAGCAGCTTAGGGACGGGGTACGAGCAGTACTTC,CASSLGTGYEQYF
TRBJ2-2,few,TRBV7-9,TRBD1,TGTGCCAGCAGCGTCCAGGGGGCCGGGGAGCTGTTTTTT,CASSVQGAGELFF
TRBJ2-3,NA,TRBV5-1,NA,TGCGCCAGCAGCTCGGGGGCTTTTAGCACAGATACGCAGTATTTT,CASSSGAFSTDTQYF
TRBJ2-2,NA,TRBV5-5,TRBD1,TGTGCCAGCAGCCTTCAGGGGGCTCCCGGGGAGCTGTTTTTT,CASSLQGAPGELFF
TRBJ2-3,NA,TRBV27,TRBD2,TGTGCCAGCAGTTCCCGATGGAGGGACGGCGGGGGGAGTAGAGCAGATACGCAGTATTTT,CASSSRWRDGGGSRADTQYF
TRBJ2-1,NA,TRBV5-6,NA,TGTGCCAGCAGCTTCGAAAGAGAGCAGTTCTTC,CASSFEREQFF
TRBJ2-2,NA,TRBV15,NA,TGTGCCACCGGGAGCAGGGCAATCGGGGAGCTGTTTTTT,CATGSRAIGELFF
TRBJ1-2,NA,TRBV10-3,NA,TGTGCCATCAGTGCTAACTATGGCTACACCTTC,CAISANYGYTF
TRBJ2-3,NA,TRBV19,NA,TGTGCCAGTAGTACTAGAGGACAGATCTATAGCACAGATACGCAGTATTTT,CASSTRGQIYSTDTQYF
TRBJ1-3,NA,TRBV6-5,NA,TGTGCCAGCGGTAGCCAGCCCAACACCATATATTTT,CASGSQPNTIYF
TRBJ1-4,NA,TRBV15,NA,TGTGCCACCAGCCGTGGCCAAGGGCCCTCCAATGAAAAACTGTTTTTT,CATSRGQGPSNEKLFF
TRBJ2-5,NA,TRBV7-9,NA,TGTGCCACCCGGAGCCCGACTAGTCCAGAGACCCAGTACTTC,CATRSPTSPETQYF
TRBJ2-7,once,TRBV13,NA,TGTGCCAGCAGCTTATACAGGGTGTCCTCCTACGAGCAGTACTTC,CASSLYRVSSYEQYF
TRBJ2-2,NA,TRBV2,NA,TGTGCCAGCAGTGCCCGGGCGGGCGGGGAGCTGTTTTTT,CASSARAGGELFF
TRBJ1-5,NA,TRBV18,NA,TGTGCCAGCTCACGTTCCCGGGACAGCAATCAGCCCCAGCATTTT,CASSRSRDSNQPQHF
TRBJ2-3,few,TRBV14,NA,TGTGCCAGCAGCCTAGATCGACTGGGGACAGATACGCAGTATTTT,CASSLDRLGTDTQYF
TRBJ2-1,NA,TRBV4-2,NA,TGTGCCAGCAGCCAAGAGGATGAGGGTTACGGCAATGAGCAGTTCTTC,CASSQEDEGYGNEQFF
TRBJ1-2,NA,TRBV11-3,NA,TGTGCCAGCAGCCACGAAGAAGGGTCGGGCGGCTACACCTTC,CASSHEEGSGGYTF
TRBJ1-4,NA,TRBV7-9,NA,TGTGCCAGCAGCTTAGGTGTAAATGAAAAACTGTTTTTT,CASSLGVNEKLFF
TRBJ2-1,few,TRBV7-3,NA,TGTGCCAGCAGCTTACTAGGACCATCCTACAATGAGCAGTTCTTC,CASSLLGPSYNEQFF
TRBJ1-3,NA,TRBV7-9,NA,TGTGCCAGCAGCTTACGGGGGGCAGGTGGAAACACCATATATTTT,CASSLRGAGGNTIYF
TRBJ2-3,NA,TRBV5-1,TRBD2,TGCGCCAGCAGCTTAGAAGCGGGGCGGCTCACAGATACGCAGTATTTT,CASSLEAGRLTDTQYF
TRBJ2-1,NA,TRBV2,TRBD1,TGTGCCAGCTCCGAGGACAGGGTTTCCAATGAGCAGTTCTTC,CASSEDRVSNEQFF
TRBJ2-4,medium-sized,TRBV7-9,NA,TGTGCCAGCAGCTTAAGGGCGGGGGCCAAAAACATTCAGTACTTC,CASSLRAGAKNIQYF
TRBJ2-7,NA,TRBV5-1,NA,TGCGCCAGCAGCTTGGCAAACAGGGCCGACGAGCAGTACTTC,CASSLANRADEQYF
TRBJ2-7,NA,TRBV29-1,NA,TGCAGCGTTCGTAACAGGGTCGAGCAGTACTTC,CSVRNRVEQYF